The 28 T cell receptor beta chains presented below share a single source sample, sequenced in a study of T cells after yellow fever vaccination. From the 5' RACE reads, TCRdb called clonotypes with MiXCR, one entry per CDR3 protein. This sample has 150,000 to 200,000 distinct CDR3 sequences; about 10% occur once, and the top ten carry 36%. The source material was CD8+ T cells sorted from PBMCs, sampled 15 days after the yellow fever booster vaccination. The receptors stem from a man between 18 and 29 years old who received the YFV17D yellow fever vaccine.

This clonotype came up a few times. In DNA, the CDR3 is TGTGCCAGCAGTTTATTGGTGGGGGGCCAAGGTTATGGCTACACCTTC. Protein product: CASSLLVGGQGYGYTF. The chain carries TRBV12-3 or TRBV12-4 and TRBJ1-2; tentative D call: TRBD1 (6 bases). This CDR3 is built from 16 residues. V was pared by 2 bases and J by 5 bases, with 18 bases between.

This chain connects TRBV4-3 to TRBJ2-2; 12 bases line up with TRBD2. Germline CDR1 LGHNA, CDR2 YSLEER. This CDR3 is built from 19 residues. After removal of 0 bases from V and 7 bases from J, the junction contained 12 bases not matched to a gene. The CDR3 DNA sequence: TGCGCCAGCAGCCAAGATCCCGCAGGGACTAGCGGGTCTCACGGGGAGCTGTTTTTT. This sequence encodes CASSQDPAGTSGSHGELFF.

In its sample, this clonotype was seen once. This could be a read error, since a much larger clone is one nucleotide away. The conserved phenylalanine or tryptophan normally closing the CDR3 is absent here, so this likely arose from a read error. This rearrangement joins TRBV5-1 to TRBJ2-5; D gene unclear. Looked up from germline, CDR1 is SGHRS and CDR2 is YFSETQ. The CDR3 is 13 amino acids. Trimming cost V 5 bases and J 5 bases, with 13 bases left between them. The CDR3 coding sequence is TGCGCCAGCAGTCAAATCCCCTCCGAGACCCAGTACCTC. Its translation is CASSQIPSETQYL.

This clonotype was picked up a small number of times. The V and J genes are TRBV4-3 and TRBJ2-1; D gene unclear. The V end lost 3 bases, the J end lost 3 bases, and 12 bases lay between the germline ends. The CDR3 is 15 residues long. CDR1 is LGHNA and CDR2 is YSLEER in the germline V gene. CDR3 amino acids: CASSHGVGVYNEQFF. DNA for the CDR3: TGCGCCAGCAGCCATGGGGTGGGTGTCTACAATGAGCAGTTCTTC.

This clonotype was recorded a few times. This chain joins TRBV12-3 or TRBV12-4 and TRBJ2-7; D call uncertain. This CDR3 has 14 residues. Trimming took 1 base from V and 0 from J, leaving 7 bases between them. In nucleotides, the CDR3 is TGTGCCAGCAGTTTAGGGCAGTTCTCCTACGAGCAGTACTTC. Translating gives CASSLGQFSYEQYF.

This clonotype has more than one count but fewer than ten. The CDR3 loop reads CASSPPVGQDTENYQETQYF. CDR3 sequence (DNA): TGCGCCAGCAGCCCACCTGTCGGACAGGACACCGAGAATTACCAAGAGACCCAGTACTTC. The chain has TRBV5-1 and TRBJ2-5, with 7 positions matching TRBD1. After removal of 4 bases from V and 0 bases from J, the junction contained 21 bases not matched to a gene. In germline, CDR1 is SGHRS, CDR2 YFSETQ. This CDR3 comprises 20 residues.

This chain joins TRBV27 and TRBJ2-1; D is possibly TRBD1 or TRBD2 (5 bases each). The V end was cut by 10 bases, the J end by 5 bases, with 12 bases between. This CDR3 comprises 12 residues. CDR1 is MNHEY and CDR2 is SMNVEV in the germline V gene (reference sequence). Here the CDR3 reads CAIGTGNNEQFF. The CDR3 region has the DNA TGTGCCATCGGGACCGGTAACAATGAGCAGTTCTTC.

The chain has TRBV3-1 and TRBJ2-3; 11 nucleotides align to TRBD2. Germline V gene lookup returns CDR1 LGHDT and CDR2 YNNKEL (reference sequence). V shed 1 base, J shed 0 bases, and the junction held 9 bases outside the gene matches. The CDR3 runs 19 residues. CDR3 in amino acids: CASSQGSRLAGPSTDTQYF. CDR3 DNA sequence: TGTGCCAGCAGCCAAGGGTCGCGACTAGCGGGGCCTAGCACAGATACGCAGTATTTT.

The V gene is TRBV7-9, the J gene TRBJ2-5; D is perhaps TRBD1 or TRBD2 (5 bases each). V lost 7 bases, J lost 2 bases, and 17 bases lay in between. This CDR3 is 15 amino acids long. CDR1 SEHNR and CDR2 FQNEAQ come from the germline V gene (reference sequence). The CDR3 DNA sequence: TGTGCCAGCACCACATGGGGACCGATGCAAGAGACCCAGTACTTC. As protein: CASTTWGPMQETQYF.

This clonotype occurred a few times. The chain uses TRBV7-9 and TRBJ2-7, with a tentative D call TRBD1 (5 bases). The germline V and J ends were trimmed by 3 bases and 5 bases, with 14 bases remaining between them. Germline values: CDR1 SEHNR, CDR2 FQNEAQ (reference sequence). This CDR3 has 14 residues. The CDR3 nucleotides read TGTGCCAGCAGCTTGGACACCAGGGCGAACGAGCAGTACTTC. Encoded protein: CASSLDTRANEQYF.

The V gene is TRBV7-9, the J gene TRBJ1-2; D unclear. The CDR3 covers 11 residues. Germline V CDR1 and CDR2: SEHNR, FQNEAQ (reference sequence). V was clipped by 1 base and J by 10 bases, with 7 bases between them. The CDR3 sequence is CASSLGRDYTF. The CDR3 DNA is TGTGCCAGCAGCTTAGGCCGGGACTACACCTTC.

This clonotype was recorded many times. J is TRBJ2-1 and V is TRBV20-1; 8 bases map to TRBD2. The CDR3 has 13 residues. The germline CDR1 and CDR2 sequences are DFQATT and SNEGSKA (reference sequence). V was pared by 0 bases and J by 7 bases, with 2 bases of the junction left unmatched. CDR3 loop: CSARDGLANEQFF. As DNA, the CDR3 is TGCAGTGCTAGAGATGGACTAGCTAATGAGCAGTTCTTC.

In this sample, this clonotype turned up many times. The J gene is TRBJ2-3, the V gene TRBV28; 11 bases fit TRBD2. Trimming at V came to 6 bases and at J to 1 base, leaving 6 bases not matched to a gene. Germline CDR1 and CDR2: MDHEN and SYDVKM. This CDR3 spans 16 amino acids. CDR3 nucleotide sequence: TGTGCCAGCAGCCTCCCGACTAGCGGGGGCACAGATACGCAGTATTTT. Protein sequence: CASSLPTSGGTDTQYF. Supplemented by reference TRBV28 and TRBJ2-3, the full variable domain reads DVKVTQSSRYLVKRTGEKVFLECVQDMDHENMFWYRQDPGLGLRLIYFSYDVKMKEKGDIPEGYSVSREKKERFSLILESASTNQTSMYLCASSLPTSGGTDTQYFGPGTRLTVL.

This clonotype has just a few counts. The chain combines TRBV30 with TRBJ2-3; D not certain. Trimming stripped 7 bases from V and 0 bases from J, with 17 bases between. Germline-derived CDR1 and CDR2 are GTSNPN and SVGIG (reference sequence). The CDR3 covers 15 residues. The CDR3 bases are TGTGCCTTACAATCGGGCGGAGCTAGCACAGATACGCAGTATTTT. Protein: CALQSGGASTDTQYF.

CDR3 amino acids: CASSFDLASTDTQYF. The CDR3 nucleotides read TGTGCCAGCAGCTTTGACTTGGCTAGCACAGATACGCAGTATTTT. The rearrangement joins TRBV5-6 to TRBJ2-3; no reliable D call. The CDR3 is 15 residues long. Germline CDR1 reads SGHDT; CDR2 reads YYEEEE. Trimming cost V 2 bases and J 0 bases, with 10 bases left between them.

This clonotype was observed a handful of times. V gene TRBV5-1 combines with J gene TRBJ2-5; tentative D call: TRBD2 (5 bases). The V gene's germline CDR1 is SGHRS and CDR2 YFSETQ. V shed 0 bases and J shed 5 bases, with 14 bases lying between them. The CDR3 is made up of 15 amino acids. The CDR3 is CASSLASRNEETQYF. Written as DNA, the CDR3 is TGCGCCAGCAGCTTGGCTAGCAGGAATGAGGAGACCCAGTACTTC.

This clonotype came up a few times. The chain recombines TRBV4-1 with TRBJ2-7; D gene unclear. The CDR3 has 15 residues. The V end lost 4 bases, the J end lost 1 base, and 14 bases lay between the germline ends. Germline V gene data show CDR1 as MGHRA and CDR2 as YSYEKL. CDR3 sequence reads: CASSRNVGISYEQYV. CDR3 nucleotide sequence: TGCGCCAGCAGCCGAAATGTTGGCATATCCTACGAGCAGTACGTC.

This clonotype came up many times. The genes are TRBV10-3 and TRBJ2-2, with D perhaps matching TRBD1 (6 bases). The V and J ends lost 0 bases and 3 bases respectively, with 26 bases between them. Looked up from germline, CDR1 is ENHRY and CDR2 is SYGVKD. CDR3 length equals 21 residues. The CDR3 region is CAISESTPGQGALLYTGELFF. In nucleotides, the CDR3 is TGTGCCATCAGTGAGTCTACCCCGGGACAAGGAGCCCTTCTGTACACCGGGGAGCTGTTTTTT.

This clonotype appeared many times. This chain links TRBV4-2 with TRBJ2-7; D unresolved. V was pared by 0 bases and J by 3 bases, with 15 bases between. This CDR3 is 16 amino acids long. The germline CDR1 and CDR2 sequences are LGHNA and YNFKEQ. CDR3 sequence reads: CASSQDPSEVSYEQYF. The CDR3 bases are TGTGCCAGCAGCCAAGATCCCTCTGAGGTGAGCTACGAGCAGTACTTC.

At least ten counts were recorded for this clonotype. The J gene is TRBJ2-5, the V gene TRBV4-3; D is ambiguous. CDR3 length equals 16 residues. CDR1 LGHNA and CDR2 YSLEER come from the germline V gene. V was cut by 0 bases and J by 2 bases, with 13 bases left in between. The DNA of the CDR3 is TGCGCCAGCAGCCAAGATTTCGTGAATCCACAAGAGACCCAGTACTTC. Residues: CASSQDFVNPQETQYF.

In its sample, this clonotype was seen many times. This rearrangement joins TRBV13 to TRBJ2-7; a weak D match, TRBD1 (5 bases). The CDR3 sequence is 13 residues long. Germline CDR1 PRHDT, CDR2 FYEKMQ (reference sequence). V gave up 5 bases and J gave up 5 bases, with 13 bases separating them. Here the CDR3 reads CASSVQGLHEQYF. CDR3 sequence (DNA): TGTGCCAGCAGCGTTCAGGGTCTCCACGAGCAGTACTTC.

The chain has TRBV7-2 and TRBJ2-3, with 13 nucleotides matching TRBD2. The trim removed 4 bases at V and 2 bases at J, leaving 3 bases unmatched. CDR1 and CDR2 from the germline V gene are SGHTA and FQGNSA. This CDR3 has 16 residues. CDR3 nucleotide sequence: TGTGCCAGCAGCTGGACTAGCGGGGGAGTCACAGATACGCAGTATTTT. This translates into CASSWTSGGVTDTQYF.

In this sample, this clonotype turned up a few times. This chain joins TRBV5-1 and TRBJ1-2, with 7 bases fitting TRBD1. Trimming took 1 base from V and 5 from J; bases not matched to a gene: 5. The V gene's germline CDR1 is SGHRS and CDR2 YFSETQ. This CDR3 contains 14 residues. CDR3 bases: TGCGCCAGCAGCTTGCGTGGACAGGTGTATGGCTACACCTTC. This sequence encodes CASSLRGQVYGYTF.

J is TRBJ2-2 and V is TRBV2; D tentatively reads TRBD1 or TRBD2 (6 bases each). Trimming removed 8 bases from V and 3 bases from J, with 13 bases in between. The CDR3 contains 14 residues. The germline V gene has CDR1 SNHLY and CDR2 FYNNEI. The CDR3 bases are TGTGCCAGCGGCGGGACACTGGACACCGGGGAGCTGTTTTTT. Translated, it gives CASGGTLDTGELFF.

This clonotype was found a few times. The chain employs TRBV4-1 and TRBJ2-1; D could derive from TRBD1 or TRBD2 (6 bases each). This CDR3 is 15 amino acids long. V lost 0 bases and J lost 6, with 12 bases in between. Per the germline V gene, CDR1 is MGHRA and CDR2 is YSYEKL. CDR3 in DNA: TGCGCCAGCAGCCAAGAACCTGGGGGGCCCAATGAGCAGTTCTTC. It is translated as CASSQEPGGPNEQFF.

Many counts were recorded for this clonotype. This chain links TRBV20-1 with TRBJ1-5; 9 bases agree with TRBD1. The J segment lost 6 bases and the V segment lost 6 bases, leaving 12 bases of the junction unmatched. The CDR3 has 15 amino acids. CDR1 and CDR2 from the germline V gene are DFQATT and SNEGSKA (reference sequence). In nucleotides, the CDR3 is TGCAGTGCAACAGACAGGGGGTGTGTTCGTCAGCCCCAGCATTTT. It translates to CSATDRGCVRQPQHF.

This clonotype has a handful of counts. The chain recombines TRBV7-2 with TRBJ2-5, with TRBD2 matching 14 bases. Germline CDR1 and CDR2: SGHTA and FQGNSA. Trimming took 5 bases from V and 6 from J; bases not matched to a gene: 8. The CDR3 is 16 residues long. The CDR3 DNA reads as TGTGCCAGCAGCCCGTGGACTAGCGGGGGGATGAAGACCCAGTACTTC. Translated: CASSPWTSGGMKTQYF.

In this sample, this clonotype turned up a few times. The rearrangement links TRBV4-1 to TRBJ1-1; 9 bases line up with TRBD1. The length of the CDR3 is 17 residues. Germline V gene data show CDR1 as MGHRA and CDR2 as YSYEKL. V was pared by 3 bases and J by 3 bases, with 11 bases of the junction left unmatched. The CDR3 loop is CASSHSPGQGVDTEAFF. DNA for the CDR3: TGCGCCAGCAGCCATTCCCCGGGACAGGGCGTCGACACTGAAGCTTTCTTT.